Below, one T cell receptor (beta chain) is given with its context. This clone was seen a few times. Its cognate antigen has yet to be identified. Nothing much larger sits one base from this clone, and base qualities are not available. Including cysteine and phenylalanine, the CDR3 has 13 amino acids. Only the CDR3 DNA stays, 39 bases, in frame from base 1. Trimming takes 1 base from V and 9 bases from J, and the germline ends sit 10 bases apart. According to the germline V gene, CDR1 reads LGHNA and CDR2 reads YNFKEQ. Thawed PBMCs were FACS-sorted into unstimulated Tregs (CD4+CD25+CD127-), CD4+ non-Tregs (CD4+CD25-), CD4 cells and CD8 cells. Blood from healthy controls was obtained either as purchased buffy coats or from healthy volunteers. Healthy control blood was processed by Ficoll density gradient to PBMCs and cryopreserved; patient PBMCs were collected before and after transplant. This record belongs to a study of Tregs in tolerant kidney transplant recipients (dated by TCRdb to the late 2010s). Regarding the study in general: Before combined kidney and bone marrow transplantation, this study identified donor-specific regulatory T cells using TCRbeta sequencing and then followed those same cells after transplant. Several methods of expanding Tregs specific for an allogeneic donor were compared by TCRbeta repertoire sequencing in a few healthy controls. Points the paper makes about the study in general: Biological reproducibility was not directly addressed, though technical replication error appeared minimal. The most biologically relevant and donor-specific TCRbeta repertoire appeared to be identified by expanding Tregs with activated donor B cells. The study was limited by small patient numbers, and the findings need validation in larger populations and under other immunosuppression protocols.

For TCRbeta CDR3 sequencing, genomic DNA was extracted from sorted cells using the QIAGEN DNeasy Blood and Tissue Kit. High-throughput TCRbeta CDR3 sequencing, including PCR amplification with bias correction and internal controls, was performed commercially through immunoSEQ. The authors processed their data as follows. Unique productive TCRbeta sequences were defined by CDR3 nucleotide sequence when primers matched and otherwise by CDR3 amino acid sequence together with Vbeta and Jbeta genes. As a correction for sorting error, sequences shared between sorted populations at a frequency ratio of 2:1 or less were discarded, and the remaining shared sequences were assigned to the higher population. Sequences were defined as donor-reactive when expanded at least 5-fold in CFSE-low cells versus unstimulated cells and present at a frequency of at least 0.01% in CFSE-low cells. Jensen-Shannon divergence, calculated on the top 100 TCRbeta sequences ranked by frequency, was used to quantify repertoire divergence. For samples with multiple sequencing runs, sorting error was corrected separately for each run before the runs were pooled. Imported from immuneACCESS, the table was reduced by TCRdb to in-frame sequences with V and J called. These copies leave out some clones; in studies compared against another copy, an unresolved V gene accounts for under half, and the cause of the remainder is not known. V, J and clone size were drawn from that table, and D and trimming were deduced from the DNA. Here the sample has some 240,000 clones; approximately 84% occur a single time. About 0.68% of the sample lies in the top ten.

This clonotype was sampled from a human donor in good health. Here the chain combines TRBV4-2 and TRBJ2-1, with the D gene not clear enough to name. The material sequenced was CD4+ T cells from blood. The CDR3 region reads CASSQVRRIEQFF. The sequence in DNA is TGTGCCAGCAGCCAAGTCCGCCGTATTGAGCAGTTCTTC.